This T cell receptor (beta chain) was found in a study of tumour-infiltrating T cells in Burkitt lymphoma. Study-wide background: Repertoire clonality predicted overall and progression-free survival.

Notes on this clone: At one of its ends the junction is not consistent with the germline gene, which may arise from a read error.

Germline CDR1 is SGHTA and CDR2 is FQGNSA. The CDR3 covers 15 residues. Using immunoSEQ multiplex PCR, the repertoire was profiled, and TCRdb retains in-frame clones only, with some absent. The repertoire holds around 15,000 clones, with approximately 80% as singletons. The rearrangement joins TRBV7-2 to TRBJ1-1, with D maybe TRBD1 (6 bases). Specimen: tumor tissue. The source of this sequence is a human donor with diffuse large B-cell lymphoma. The CDR3 bases are TGTGCCAGCAACTTAAACAGGGCTCTGAACACTGAAGCTTTCTTT. Protein sequence: CASNLNRALNTEAFF. Using reference TRBV7-2 and TRBJ1-1 for the parts outside the CDR3, the full variable domain is GAGVSQSPSNKVTEKGKDVELRCDPISGHTALYWYRQSLGQGLEFLIYFQGNSAPDKSGLPSDRFSAERTGGSVSTLTIQRTQQEDSAVYLCASNLNRALNTEAFFGQGTRLTVV.